This T cell receptor (beta chain) was captured in a study of T cell responses to AZD1222 COVID-19 vaccine. Study-wide findings and caveats: Recipients of AZD1222 seropositive at baseline numbered only 5 or 6. Mapped onto spike, vaccine-associated CD4 TCRs spanned it and were dominant at 160-218 and 743-854.

About this clone itself: Its matching antigen is unknown.

The CDR3 consists of 18 residues. The V and J ends lost 2 bases and 1 base respectively, with 17 bases between them. CDR1 MNHEY and CDR2 SVGEGT come from the germline V gene. The assay was immunoSEQ multiplex PCR, and TCRdb's table has in-frame clones only and misses some. The sample includes 90,000 to 100,000 clones, 87% of them seen just once. This specimen was peripheral blood, taken on day 0 of AZD1222 vaccination. The V gene is TRBV6-2 or TRBV6-3, the J gene TRBJ2-2, with D maybe TRBD1 (6 bases). The TCR was taken from an adult in good health. CDR3 nucleotides: TGTGCCAGCAGTTACCTTCGTAGGGGGTGGATGAACACCGGGGAGCTGTTTTTT. It specifies CASSYLRRGWMNTGELFF.